Listed here is a single TCR beta chain. Its antigen remains unknown. The repertoire was sequenced with immunoSEQ multiplex PCR; TCRdb's copy has only in-frame clones and lacks some. The sample has tens of thousands of clones, around 78% seen once; the top ten hold roughly 9.4%. The sample's time point: cycle 4 day 1 (C4D1), after 6 weeks of nivolumab. Each patient's relapse followed autologous stem cell transplantation, and brentuximab vedotin exposure varied. This sample was included in a study of PD-1 blockade in classical Hodgkin lymphoma. The V end was cut by 6 bases, the J end by 8 bases, with 13 bases between. The CDR3 totals 12 residues. Germline assignment: CDR1 LNHDA and CDR2 SQIVND (reference sequence). Broader study findings: Partial responders and progressors had significantly lower baseline TCR diversity. Diminished baseline TCR diversity has been reported in newly diagnosed patients relative to healthy donors. Prior therapy or disease activity may underlie the repertoire differences, whose causes remain undefined.

This clonotype originated in a human donor with classical Hodgkin lymphoma. The V and J genes are TRBV19 and TRBJ1-1, with D perhaps matching TRBD1 (6 bases). Specimen: peripheral blood mononuclear cells (PBMCs), collected before the fourth cycle of nivolumab. CDR3 region: CASRRDRREAFF. The CDR3 nucleotides are TGTGCCAGTAGGCGCGACAGGCGCGAAGCTTTCTTT.